Listed below are T cell receptor beta chains from one sample, sequenced in a study of CD8 T cells in ankylosing spondylitis. A single record per CDR3 protein comes from TCRdb applying MiXCR to the 5' RACE reads. The sample holds more than 600,000 distinct CDR3 sequences, 15% to 20% seen once. Sequenced: blood, either unsorted or a sorted T cell fraction (not recorded which). These TCRs come from a male donor with ankylosing spondylitis. CDR3s include the opening cysteine and the closing phenylalanine or tryptophan. D genes are given only for firm matches. Only part of the rows carry a size: once, few, many, or a class if the clone is expanded.

NA,15,TRBJ2-6,NA,TRBV12-3/TRBV12-4,CASIRWESGANVLTF,TGTGCCAGCATCCGGTGGGAATCTGGGGCCAACGTCCTGACTTTC
TRBD1,13,TRBJ2-7,few,TRBV20-1,CSAREVTGFEQYF,TGCAGTGCTAGAGAGGTGACAGGGTTCGAGCAGTACTTC
NA,16,TRBJ1-6,few,TRBV5-1,CASSLFGGAEVSPLHF,TGCGCCAGCAGCTTGTTTGGAGGGGCCGAAGTTTCACCCCTCCACTTT
TRBD2,19,TRBJ2-4,NA,TRBV12-3/TRBV12-4,CASRRTLLAGTEAKNIQYF,TGTGCCAGCAGGCGAACCTTACTAGCGGGGACTGAGGCCAAAAACATTCAGTACTTC
NA,13,TRBJ2-3,few,TRBV12-3/TRBV12-4,CASRLTVVSAQYF,TGTGCCAGCAGGTTAACCGTAGTAAGCGCGCAGTATTTT
TRBD1,16,TRBJ2-7,few,TRBV7-8,CASSLVYGTGGYEQYF,TGTGCCAGCAGCTTAGTTTACGGGACAGGGGGCTACGAGCAGTACTTC
NA,13,TRBJ1-5,NA,TRBV10-3,CAISESVHQPQHF,TGTGCCATCAGTGAGTCGGTTCATCAGCCCCAGCATTTT
NA,14,TRBJ1-2,few,TRBV10-3,CAISDQGEYYGYTF,TGTGCCATCAGTGACCAAGGGGAGTACTATGGCTACACCTTC
TRBD2,14,TRBJ2-5,NA,TRBV5-1,CASGTGGAEETQYF,TGCGCCAGCGGAACCGGGGGGGCGGAAGAGACCCAGTACTTC
NA,11,TRBJ2-1,NA,TRBV7-2,CASSLGKEQFF,TGTGCCAGCAGCTTAGGGAAGGAGCAGTTCTTC
NA,15,TRBJ2-4,few,TRBV11-2,CASSYGGIAKNIQYF,TGTGCCAGCAGCTACGGTGGGATAGCCAAAAACATTCAGTACTTC
TRBD2,13,TRBJ2-1,many,TRBV6-6,CASSYAGEGLLFF,TGTGCCAGCAGTTACGCGGGGGAGGGACTCCTTTTCTTC
NA,17,TRBJ1-5,few,TRBV27,CASSLSPESLNWGLGHF,TGTGCCAGCAGTTTATCCCCCGAATCCTTAAATTGGGGGCTGGGGCATTTT
NA,16,TRBJ1-2,once,TRBV7-9,CASSLGGTGDGGGYTF,TGTGCCAGCAGCTTAGGGGGAACAGGTGACGGTGGAGGCTACACCTTC
TRBD1,16,TRBJ1-6,NA,TRBV3-1,CASSQETGGRDSPLHF,TGTGCCAGCAGCCAAGAAACAGGGGGCAGGGATTCACCCCTCCACTTT
NA,13,TRBJ1-5,NA,TRBV3-1,CASSEGGDQPQHF,TGTGCCAGCAGCGAAGGAGGGGATCAGCCCCAGCATTTT
TRBD1,16,TRBJ2-7,few,TRBV6-5,CASSSNRDRSYYEQYF,TGTGCCAGCAGTTCAAACCGGGACAGGTCTTACTACGAGCAGTACTTC
TRBD2,15,TRBJ2-1,many,TRBV5-1,CASSMGLAKGHEQFF,TGCGCCAGCAGCATGGGACTAGCGAAGGGTCATGAGCAGTTCTTC
NA,14,TRBJ2-3,few,TRBV28,CASSYGGSTDTQYF,TGTGCCAGCAGTTATGGGGGGAGCACAGATACGCAGTATTTT
TRBD1,14,TRBJ2-7,NA,TRBV3-1,CASSPSQGPYEQYF,TGTGCCAGCAGCCCTTCACAGGGGCCCTACGAGCAGTACTTC
NA,15,TRBJ2-5,NA,TRBV5-1,CASSWTSLYQETQYF,TGCGCCAGCAGCTGGACCTCATTGTACCAAGAGACCCAGTACTTC
NA,14,TRBJ2-3,few,TRBV5-6,CASSLALDTDTQYF,TGTGCCAGCAGCTTGGCTCTGGACACAGATACGCAGTATTTT
NA,11,TRBJ1-3,NA,TRBV29-1,CSVVNGNTIYF,TGCAGCGTTGTCAATGGAAACACCATATATTTT
NA,13,TRBJ2-1,few,TRBV5-4,CASSLESSNEQFF,TGTGCCAGCAGCTTGGAATCCTCCAATGAGCAGTTCTTC
TRBD1,12,TRBJ1-4,NA,TRBV30,CAWSQGQGGLFF,TGTGCCTGGTCCCAAGGACAGGGAGGGCTGTTTTTT
NA,19,TRBJ2-3,NA,TRBV28,CASSLVHFRWTAVGDTQYF,TGTGCCAGCAGTTTGGTCCATTTCAGGTGGACAGCAGTAGGAGATACGCAGTATTTT
TRBD1,14,TRBJ2-1,many,TRBV20-1,CSALQGGSYNEQFF,TGCAGTGCTCTACAGGGGGGCTCCTACAATGAGCAGTTCTTC
NA,18,TRBJ1-6,NA,TRBV6-2/TRBV6-3,CASSYSSFLSSYNSPLHF,TGTGCCAGCAGTTACTCGTCCTTCCTGAGCTCCTATAATTCACCCCTCCACTTT
TRBD1,14,TRBJ2-7,many,TRBV12-3/TRBV12-4,CASSSGTGTYEQYF,TGTGCCAGCAGTTCCGGGACAGGGACCTACGAGCAGTACTTC
NA,15,TRBJ1-6,NA,TRBV9,CASSPSGTYNSPLHF,TGTGCCAGCAGCCCGTCCGGGACCTATAATTCACCCCTCCACTTT
NA,15,TRBJ2-7,NA,TRBV5-1,CASSPPSRSSYEQYF,TGCGCCAGCAGCCCCCCCTCCCGGAGCTCCTACGAGCAGTACTTC